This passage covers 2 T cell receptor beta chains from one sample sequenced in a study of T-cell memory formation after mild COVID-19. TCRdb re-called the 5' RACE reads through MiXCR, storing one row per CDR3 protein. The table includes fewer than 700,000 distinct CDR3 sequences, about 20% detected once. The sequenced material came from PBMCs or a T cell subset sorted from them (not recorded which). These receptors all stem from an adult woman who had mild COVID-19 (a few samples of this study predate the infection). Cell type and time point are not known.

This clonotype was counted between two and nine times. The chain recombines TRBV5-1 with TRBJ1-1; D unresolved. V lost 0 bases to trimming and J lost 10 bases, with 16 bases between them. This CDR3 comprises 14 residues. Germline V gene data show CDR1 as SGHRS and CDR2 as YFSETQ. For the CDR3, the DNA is TGCGCCAGCAGCTTGGCCCAGGACGCACGACCAGCTTTCTTT. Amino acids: CASSLAQDARPAFF.

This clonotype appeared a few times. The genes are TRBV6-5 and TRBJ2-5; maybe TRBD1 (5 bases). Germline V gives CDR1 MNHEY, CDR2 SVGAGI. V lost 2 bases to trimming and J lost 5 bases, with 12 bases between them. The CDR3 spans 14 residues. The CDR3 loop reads CASSYRGEAETQYF. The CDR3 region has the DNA TGTGCCAGCAGTTACAGGGGCGAGGCGGAGACCCAGTACTTC.